The text below deals with one TCR beta chain. Its antigen is not known. The assay was immunoSEQ multiplex PCR, and TCRdb's table has in-frame clones only and misses some. The sample lists 300,000 to 400,000 clones; 87% were seen once. The J segment lost 3 bases and the V segment lost 6 bases, leaving 3 bases of the junction unmatched. CDR1 is SNHLY, CDR2 FYNNEI, per germline. The CDR3 contains 13 residues. As to treatment: some 20 received Ad26.COV2.S at low or high dose, single or two shots; several received placebo; per-sample allocation not given. Samples came from day 63 after the first vaccine or placebo injection. The administered vaccine (an Ad26 vector) expressed Wuhan-strain SARS-CoV-2 spike. The data were obtained in a study of Ad26.COV2.S vaccination and SARS-CoV-2 variants. The study's findings and limits: TCR breadth and depth analyses may have underestimated total T cell responses. The breadth of spike-specific CD8+ and CD4+ T cell responses after vaccination was reportedly substantial.

This TCR came from a person between 18 and 65 years old who received the Ad26.COV2.S COVID-19 vaccine or a placebo. The sample here was peripheral blood, taken in a trial of Ad26.COV2.S vaccine versus placebo. The chain has TRBV2 and TRBJ1-2, with TRBD1 matching over 8 bases. This CDR3 reads CASRRGQDYGYTF. Written as DNA, the CDR3 is TGTGCCAGCAGGCGGGGACAGGACTATGGCTACACCTTC.